The entry below gives a single T cell receptor (beta chain) sequence along with its context. Antigen unknown. This entry belongs to a study of T cells in localized non-small cell lung cancer. Profiling relied on immunoSEQ multiplex PCR, and the TCRdb table lists in-frame clones only, not all of them. The sample has tens of thousands of clones; more than 70% are singletons. Whole-study findings and limits: Sequencing, confined to only one tumor region, leaves heterogeneity possible. Longer overall survival was seen with higher T cell density measured in blood.

Germline-derived CDR1 and CDR2 are SGHDT and YYEEEE. The CDR3 runs to 15 residues. Unmatched junction bases numbered 7, after V lost 2 bases and J lost 3 bases. The TCR was taken from a woman aged 35 to 70 with stage I squamous cell lung carcinoma. The sequencing used peripheral blood, collected before any cancer treatment. This rearrangement joins TRBV5-6 to TRBJ1-1, with 7 bases fitting TRBD1. The CDR3 DNA reads TGTGCCAGCAGCTTACCCGCACAGGGGCACACTGAAGCTTTCTTT. Its translation: CASSLPAQGHTEAFF.